This record covers a single T cell receptor (beta chain). No antigen is known for it. The CDR3 has 11 amino acids. V was cut by 6 bases and J by 7 bases, with 9 bases left in between. The V gene's germline CDR1 is MDHEN and CDR2 SYDVKM. The source of the sample is a study of shared clonotypes between healthy human individuals. Study observations and caveats: Since donors were few, the genetic and exposure-history diversity represented was limited. Generally, naive subsets came out with larger estimated richness than memory subsets.

A CD45RA+ naive subset and a CD45RA-negative memory subset were split from CD4+ cells. Profiled with immunoSEQ multiplex PCR; TCRdb holds only in-frame clones, not every one. This table holds 2 million to 3 million clones, 90% to 95% found once. The V call is TRBV28, the J call TRBJ2-5, with D tentatively TRBD2 (5 bases). This TCR derives from a man between 18 and 29 years old in good health. Some clones in this sample may be carry-over from other donors' samples. The specimen sequenced was naive CD4+ T cells from PBMCs. This sample's subset: CD45RA+ positively selected. CDR3 amino acids: CASSHRGTQYF. The CDR3 coding sequence is TGTGCCAGCAGCCACCGGGGGACCCAGTACTTC. Complete variable domain (other parts from reference TRBV28 and TRBJ2-5): DVKVTQSSRYLVKRTGEKVFLECVQDMDHENMFWYRQDPGLGLRLIYFSYDVKMKEKGDIPEGYSVSREKKERFSLILESASTNQTSMYLCASSHRGTQYFGPGTRLLVL.